The rows below give T cell receptor beta chains drawn from one sample of a study of T cell responses to AZD1222 COVID-19 vaccine. Method: immunoSEQ multiplex PCR; TCRdb's copy keeps in-frame clones and lacks some. The sample yields 150,000 to 200,000 clones, just under 95% seen once. The starting material was peripheral blood, obtained on day 0 of AZD1222 vaccination. The source is an adult in good health. CDR3s include the opening cysteine and the closing phenylalanine or tryptophan. The order of the fields is J gene, clone size, D gene, V gene, CDR3 DNA, CDR3 protein. The D gene is left open where the match is weak. Part of the rows lack a size; the others show once, few, many or a class for expanded clones.

>TRBJ1-4|once|-|TRBV5-6
TGTGCCAGCAGCTCGAAGCTGACAGCCGACTCAACTAATGAAAAACTGTTTTTT
CASSSKLTADSTNEKLFF
>TRBJ1-1|-|TRBD1|TRBV5-1
TGCGCCAGCCGCCAGGGGGCCACTGAAGCTTTCTTT
CASRQGATEAFF
>TRBJ1-1|-|TRBD1|TRBV6-5
TGTGCCAGCAGTACAGGGGGCCGGGTGAACACTGAAGCTTTCTTT
CASSTGGRVNTEAFF
>TRBJ1-4|-|-|TRBV7-9
TGTGCCAGCAGCTTTTCACCCGGACCGCTGAATGAAAAACTGTTTTTT
CASSFSPGPLNEKLFF
>TRBJ1-1|-|-|TRBV5-1
TGCGCCAGCAGCTTGGGGCCAGGAGGGGGTGAAGCTTTCTTT
CASSLGPGGGEAFF
>TRBJ2-7|-|TRBD2|TRBV4-3
TGCGCCAGCAGCCAAGATCTAGCGGGGGATTACGAGCAGTACTTC
CASSQDLAGDYEQYF
>TRBJ2-3|-|TRBD1|TRBV6-1
TGTGCCAGCAGTGAGTTTGCCGGGACAGGGGGAACAGATACGCAGTATTTT
CASSEFAGTGGTDTQYF
>TRBJ1-3|-|-|TRBV1
TGCACCAGCAGCCTCTACCACGGGGGGCCGGAGGGAAACACCATATATTTT
CTSSLYHGGPEGNTIYF
>TRBJ1-1|-|-|TRBV7-9
TGTGCCAGCTTTCGGTTGAACACTGAAGCTTTCTTT
CASFRLNTEAFF
>TRBJ2-7|-|-|TRBV9
TGTGCCAGCAGCGTAGCTACAGGAACGACCTACGAGCAGTACTTC
CASSVATGTTYEQYF
>TRBJ2-7|-|-|TRBV4-1
TGCGCCAGCAGCCAAGTACCAGGGTTATCGTACGAGCAGTACTTC
CASSQVPGLSYEQYF
>TRBJ2-4|-|-|TRBV5-5
TGTGCCAGCAGTTCGGGAGTTGGGGCCAAAAACATTCAGTACTTC
CASSSGVGAKNIQYF
>TRBJ2-1|-|-|TRBV19
TGTGCCAGTAGTACCGACCGGGAGTGGGTCCACAATGAGCAGTTCTTC
CASSTDREWVHNEQFF
>TRBJ1-1|-|-|TRBV19
TGTGCCAGTAGGTGGGGGAACACTGAAGCTTTCTTT
CASRWGNTEAFF
>TRBJ1-1|-|TRBD1|TRBV10-2
TGCGCCAGCTTTGCCAGGGGGGGCACTGAAGCTTTCTTT
CASFARGGTEAFF
>TRBJ2-4|-|-|TRBV30
TGTGCCGGGGCCGGGCCGTTCGGGGAAAACATTCAGTACTTC
CAGAGPFGENIQYF
>TRBJ1-4|-|-|TRBV7-2
TGTGCCAGCAGCTTGGTAGGGGGGGGATATGAAAAACTGTTTTTT
CASSLVGGGYEKLFF
>TRBJ1-1|once|-|TRBV5-6
TGTGCCAGCAGCTTGTTCGGGGAATGGGGGAAGGACACTGAAGCTTTCTTT
CASSLFGEWGKDTEAFF
>TRBJ1-1|-|TRBD1|TRBV5-1
TGCGCCAGCAGCGCCGGGACAGGGGTTGGCACTGAAGCTTTCTTT
CASSAGTGVGTEAFF
>TRBJ1-6|-|TRBD1|TRBV15
TGTGCCACCAGCAGAGTAACAGGGGGAAATTCACCCCTCCACTTT
CATSRVTGGNSPLHF
>TRBJ2-1|-|-|TRBV4-1
TGCGCCAGCAGCTGGGGGAAGAGACAGGAACGAAATGAGCAGTTCTTC
CASSWGKRQERNEQFF
>TRBJ1-1|few|TRBD1|TRBV18
TGTGCCAGCTCTCCGGACAGGCCGCTCACTGAAGCTTTCTTT
CASSPDRPLTEAFF
>TRBJ1-1|-|-|TRBV7-9
TGTGCCAGCAGCCCGGTCAGAGGGAGGAACACTGAAGCTTTCTTT
CASSPVRGRNTEAFF
>TRBJ2-5|-|-|TRBV29-1
TGCAGCGTAGCCAGGACCGACTTAGGAGAGACCCAGTACTTC
CSVARTDLGETQYF
>TRBJ1-5|-|TRBD1|TRBV28
TGTGCCAGCAGAGCAGGGGGGGGCAATCAGCCCCAGCATTTT
CASRAGGGNQPQHF
>TRBJ1-2|-|-|TRBV6-2/TRBV6-3
TGTGCCAGCAGTACAGCTAACTATGGCTACACCTTC
CASSTANYGYTF
>TRBJ1-3|-|TRBD1|TRBV28
TGTGCCAGCAGTTCCAGGGGGGAGGGTGGAAACACCATATATTTT
CASSSRGEGGNTIYF
>TRBJ1-5|-|TRBD1|TRBV16
TGTGCCAGCAGCCAATCGCCGACAGGGAGTCAGCCCCAGCATTTT
CASSQSPTGSQPQHF
>TRBJ2-7|-|-|TRBV18
TGTGCCAGCCGAACCTCGGAGAGCGAGCAGTACTTC
CASRTSESEQYF
>TRBJ2-1|-|-|TRBV19
TGTGCCAGTAAGCCCCAAGGGCGCAATGAGCAGTTCTTC
CASKPQGRNEQFF
>TRBJ2-7|-|TRBD2|TRBV18
TGTGCCAGCTCACGCCTAGCGGGCTACGAGCAGTACTTC
CASSRLAGYEQYF
>TRBJ2-1|few|-|TRBV18
TGTGCCAGCTCACCGGTCGCGGGAATCGGGGAGAATGAGCAGTTCTTC
CASSPVAGIGENEQFF
>TRBJ2-7|-|TRBD2|TRBV12-5
TGTGCTAGTGGTTTGGAGGGAGGGGAGCAGTACTTC
CASGLEGGEQYF
>TRBJ2-5|-|-|TRBV27
TGTGCCAGCGGAGGACTGTTTGAGACCCAGTACTTC
CASGGLFETQYF
>TRBJ2-3|-|-|TRBV4-2
TGTGCCAGCAGCCCCCGGGCCCTAAGGACAGATACGCAGTATTTT
CASSPRALRTDTQYF
>TRBJ1-1|-|TRBD1|TRBV10-3
TGTGCCATCAGCCAGATGACAGGGATGACTGAAGCTTTCTTT
CAISQMTGMTEAFF
>TRBJ1-6|-|TRBD1|TRBV27
TGTGCCAGCAGTTTATTCTATAACCCGGACAGGGTATTTTCACCCCTCCACTTT
CASSLFYNPDRVFSPLHF
>TRBJ2-3|once|TRBD2|TRBV7-3
TGTGCCAGCAGCCCACTGACTAGCGGGAGGGGCACAGATACGCAGTATTTT
CASSPLTSGRGTDTQYF
>TRBJ1-2|-|-|TRBV10-2
TGCGCCAGCAGTGATGGTTATGGCTACACCTTC
CASSDGYGYTF
>TRBJ2-7|-|TRBD1|TRBV9
TGTGCCAGCAGCCCACGACAGGGGGAAGGCTACTACGAGCAGTACTTC
CASSPRQGEGYYEQYF
>TRBJ2-1|-|TRBD2|TRBV11-2
TGTGCCAGCAGCTCCCGACTAGCGGGATCGAATGAGCAGTTCTTC
CASSSRLAGSNEQFF
>TRBJ2-1|-|-|TRBV18
TGTGCCAGCTCACCACTACGGAAGAGACGGTACAATGAGCAGTTCTTC
CASSPLRKRRYNEQFF
>TRBJ2-2|-|-|TRBV11-2
TGTGCCAGCAGCTCCAGACAGACCGGGGAGCTGTTTTTT
CASSSRQTGELFF
>TRBJ1-1|-|TRBD1|TRBV19
TGTGCCACCAATCTGCCCTCAGGGGGCACTGAAGCTTTCTTT
CATNLPSGGTEAFF
>TRBJ1-4|-|-|TRBV15
TGTGCCACCAGCAGAGATCCTGGGGGGCGGGGTGAAAAACTGTTTTTT
CATSRDPGGRGEKLFF
>TRBJ2-1|-|-|TRBV5-8
TGTGCCAGCAGCTACCTGGAGCATGATGAGCAGTTCTTC
CASSYLEHDEQFF
>TRBJ2-1|-|TRBD1|TRBV5-4
TGTGCCAGCAGCCACGGACAGGGGGTTATCTACAATGAGCAGTTCTTC
CASSHGQGVIYNEQFF
>TRBJ1-5|-|-|TRBV10-3
TGTGCCATCAGTGAAGAACTGACGACAGCCTTCAATCAGCCCCAGCATTTT
CAISEELTTAFNQPQHF
>TRBJ1-6|-|-|TRBV7-9
TGTGCCAGCAGCTTGCAGGCGCCGGATTCACCCCTCCACTTT
CASSLQAPDSPLHF
>TRBJ1-2|-|-|TRBV28
TGTGCCAGCAGTTCCGGGATCTTAGGGGGGTATGGCTACACCTTC
CASSSGILGGYGYTF
>TRBJ1-6|-|-|TRBV11-2
TGTGCCAGCAGCTTAGATCCGGCGGGTCACCCACCCCTCCACTTT
CASSLDPAGHPPLHF
>TRBJ2-3|-|-|TRBV6-4
TGTGCCAGCAGTGAGGTTGGAGGCACAGATACGCAGTATTTT
CASSEVGGTDTQYF
>TRBJ1-2|-|-|TRBV12-1
TGTGCCAGCAGCTTTGGTACAACTCCACAGGCCTCCTACTATGGCTACACCTTC
CASSFGTTPQASYYGYTF
>TRBJ1-1|once|-|TRBV20-1
TGCAGTGCTAGTAGAGGGGTGAAGGGCACTGAAGCTTTCTTT
CSASRGVKGTEAFF